These T cell receptor beta chains were read from a single sample in a study of OX40 agonist ivuxolimab in advanced cancers. Repertoires were generated with immunoSEQ multiplex PCR, while TCRdb's copy carries only in-frame clones and drops some. There are 55,000 to 65,000 clones in the sample; over 80% occur only once, and roughly 1.8% lies in the top ten. This sample comprised CD4+ or CD8+ T cells sorted from blood, obtained in a trial of the OX40 agonist ivuxolimab. The receptors were sampled from an adult with an advanced solid tumor such as melanoma, head and neck, liver or kidney cancer. CDR3s leave out the opening cysteine and the closing phenylalanine or tryptophan. The size field is filled for only some rows; it gives once, few, many or a size class.

clone size	V gene	CDR3 protein
-	TRBV6-1	ASREPSGTATYEQY
-	TRBV29-1	SVEGEGNTIY
-	TRBV28	ASKGGPNLNQPQH
-	TRBV19	ASRSDRARPYGYT
-	TRBV6-5	ASSDTLGGYT
once	TRBV2	ASRLQVGETQY
-	TRBV9	ASSVGGLVSSYEQY
once	TRBV30	AWSVRSGSGNEQF
-	TRBV15	ATSLTAYNYGYT
-	TRBV28	ASSLGVEAF
-	TRBV2	ASIGSAGQETQY
-	TRBV29-1	SVEGSVNTEAF
once	TRBV27	ASGPHSNQPQH
-	TRBV6-1	ASSAQTGGSSYEQY
-	TRBV6-1	ASSVTVNTEAF
-	TRBV7-9	ASRGSAGYT
-	TRBV29-1	SVDRGPPQY
-	TRBV6-1	ASRPGTSGIYEQY
-	TRBV7-2	ASSLSPNEKLF
-	TRBV18	ASSPPATDTQY
-	TRBV11-2	ASSLVSDRLYEQY
-	TRBV28	ASTTSGGLEETQY
-	TRBV18	ASSPGAQGNYGYT
-	TRBV6-4	ASSPGQGNYGYT
-	TRBV30	AWSTGRRFYNEQF
-	TRBV5-1	ASSSGQGDSILH
-	TRBV28	ASSFPGLAGRSSYEQY